This T cell receptor beta chain was observed in a study of cytomegalovirus exposure and HLA in healthy donors (dated by TCRdb to 2016 to 2017). As for the study more broadly: According to a later analysis, the 110 or so validation repertoires were produced on the same platform as the roughly 600 repertoires of the first cohort. The study was designed to test whether signatures of past pathogen exposure could be identified by cataloging public T cell receptors. Besides the first cohort of approximately 710 subjects, a separate validation cohort made up of over 95 different subjects was used. To predict cytomegalovirus infection status, the study combined high-throughput TCR immunosequencing, statistical association of individual TCRs with disease status, and machine learning.

Of note for this clone: What this receptor recognizes is not known. Base qualities are not recorded, but no much larger clone differs from it by a single base.

Libraries were made using the immunoSEQ multiplex PCR assay. In the paper's pipeline: To diagnose cytomegalovirus status from the catalog of TCR beta chain sequences, a statistical classification framework was built. Imported from immuneACCESS, the table was reduced by TCRdb to in-frame sequences with V and J called. These copies leave out some clones; in studies compared against another copy, an unresolved V gene accounts for under half, and the cause of the remainder is not known. Clonal size and the V and J genes are those of that table, whereas D and trimming came from the DNA. For this sample the table gives 250,000 to 400,000 clones, of which roughly 87% were detected only once. The ten largest clones capture over 1% of the sample. V sheds 5 bases and J sheds 5 bases, leaving 16 bases between their ends. The CDR3 contains 15 residues, cysteine and phenylalanine counted. Here the CDR3 DNA is all that survives: 45 bases in frame from base 1. CDR1 and CDR2, looked up from the germline V gene (reference sequence), are SGHNT and YYREEE.

Separate from the roughly 660-subject first cohort, the validation cohort of roughly 130 subjects was the group to which the donors belonged. What the research found in general, with its limitations: Subsequent analysis determined that TCRs grouped into clusters in the first cohort also showed a tendency toward co-occurrence across the 130 or so validation repertoires, and approximately 93% of cluster scores exceeded 0. A later analysis had no HLA typing for the validation cohort, so co-occurrence there was scored across all 120 or so repertoires. Across donors, most TCR sequences were observed very rarely, whereas some public TCRs were present in many individuals. The authors suggested that the approach could potentially be generalized to other disease states and immunological phenotypes. In vitro tests confirmed that three of the cytomegalovirus-associated TCR beta chains recognize cytomegalovirus antigens. The study gave a list of 150 to 200 TCR beta chains associated with cytomegalovirus. The classifier was reported to diagnose cytomegalovirus status with high specificity and sensitivity in both the original cohort and the validation cohort.

In this chain, TRBV5-4 is recombined with TRBJ2-2; perhaps TRBD1 is the D gene, with 6 bases matching. The sequence was collected from a woman younger than 45 in good health and CMV-seropositive. Sequencing was carried out using PBMCs. The CDR3 loop reads CASSPPQGRTGELFF. The bases read TGTGCCAGCAGTCCCCCGCAGGGGAGAACCGGGGAGCTGTTTTTT.